Reported below is one T cell receptor (beta chain). The authors' processing: Amplification from reference gene primers served as the basis for estimated nucleated cell counts. Repertoires were generated with immunoSEQ multiplex PCR, while TCRdb's copy carries only in-frame clones and drops some. V, J and clone size reflect that table, while D and trimming were determined from the DNA. This table has some 130,000 clones, about 89% appearing once. This sample stems from a study of blood T cell repertoires in COVID-19. Study context: Sites across the United States, Italy and Spain contributed samples from acute and convalescent COVID-19.

The CDR3 extends over 13 amino acids. Germline V lookup: CDR1 KGHDR, CDR2 SFDVKD. Trimming left V 9 bases short and J 3 bases short, with 11 bases between. The sample was peripheral blood. The J gene is TRBJ1-5, the V gene TRBV24-1; tentatively, D is TRBD1 (5 bases). The TCR originated in a middle-aged man with active or convalescent COVID-19. For the CDR3, the DNA is TGTGCCACCTCCAGGGCGACCAATCAGCCCCAGCATTTT. Residues: CATSRATNQPQHF.